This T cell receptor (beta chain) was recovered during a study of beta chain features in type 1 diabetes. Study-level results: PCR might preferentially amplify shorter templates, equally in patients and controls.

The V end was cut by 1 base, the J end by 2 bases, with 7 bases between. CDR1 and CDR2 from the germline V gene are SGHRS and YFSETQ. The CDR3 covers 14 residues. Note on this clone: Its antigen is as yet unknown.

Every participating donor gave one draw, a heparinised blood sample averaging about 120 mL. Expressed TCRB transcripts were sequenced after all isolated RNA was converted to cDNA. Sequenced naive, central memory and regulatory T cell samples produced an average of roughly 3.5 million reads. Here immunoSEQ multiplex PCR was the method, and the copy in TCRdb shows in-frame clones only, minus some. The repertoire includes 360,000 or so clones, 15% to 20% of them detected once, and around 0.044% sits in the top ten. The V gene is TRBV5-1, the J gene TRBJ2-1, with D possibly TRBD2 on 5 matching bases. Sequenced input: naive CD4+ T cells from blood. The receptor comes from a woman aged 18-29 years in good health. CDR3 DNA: TGCGCCAGCAGCTTGACTAGGACCTACAATGAGCAGTTCTTC. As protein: CASSLTRTYNEQFF.